Detailed here is one TCR beta chain. Its cognate antigen is unknown. Treatment specified: oral pan-JAK inhibitor, 5-10 mg twice daily. The V gene's germline CDR1 is GTSNPN and CDR2 SVGIG (reference sequence). V shed 0 bases and J shed 5 bases, with 7 bases lying between them. The CDR3 sequence is 12 residues long. This entry is derived from a study of CD8+ T cells in alopecia areata. Overall study results and limits: In scalp samples, resident alphabeta T cells of normal skin are also sequenced.

Investigators isolated RNA and reverse transcribed it into cDNA to act as the sequencing template. Assay used: immunoSEQ multiplex PCR; TCRdb lists only in-frame clones, some missing. The repertoire consists of about 220,000 clones, with about three fifths occurring once and the leading ten covering 1.6%. This chain uses TRBV30 with TRBJ1-2; D not resolved. The source is a human donor with alopecia areata. Material: CD4+ T cells sorted from blood, obtained at week 4, from a patient treated with tofacitinib. CDR3 nucleotide sequence: TGTGCCTGGAGTGTAAAAGGGTATGGCTACACCTTC. It yields the protein CAWSVKGYGYTF.